The 20 T cell receptor beta chains below all came from one sample that was sequenced in a study of OX40 agonist ivuxolimab in advanced cancers. Measured with immunoSEQ multiplex PCR; TCRdb has only the in-frame clones, and not every one. The sample lists 55,000 to 80,000 clones; 80% to 90% were seen once. This material consisted of CD4+ or CD8+ T cells sorted from blood, taken in a trial of the OX40 agonist ivuxolimab. The receptor source for this set is an adult with an advanced solid tumor such as melanoma, head and neck, liver or kidney cancer.

The count of this clone is one. At one boundary the junction diverges from the germline segment, which might be a read error. The chain employs TRBV7-9 and TRBJ2-1; D is unresolved. The germline V gene has CDR1 SEHNR and CDR2 FQNEAQ (reference sequence). This CDR3 comprises 12 residues. This chain's CDR3 is CGWAGSYNEQFF. The CDR3 nucleotides read TGCGGGTGGGCCGGCTCCTACAATGAGCAGTTCTTC.

The chain recombines TRBV5-6 with TRBJ2-7, with D perhaps TRBD1 or TRBD2 (6 bases each). V was trimmed by 2 bases and J by 4 bases, leaving 13 bases between them. The CDR3 is 14 residues long. CDR1 and CDR2 (germline): SGHDT, YYEEEE. CDR3 residues: CASSLSGAPYEQYF. DNA for the CDR3: TGTGCCAGCAGCTTATCGGGGGCGCCGTACGAGCAGTACTTC.

The chain recombines TRBV30 with TRBJ2-5; TRBD2 is a possible D gene (6 bases). Germline loops: CDR1 GTSNPN, CDR2 SVGIG (reference sequence). V dropped 1 base and J dropped 2 bases, with 11 bases sitting between them. CDR3 length: 14 residues. In DNA, the CDR3 is TGTGCCTGGAGTGCGGGAGTCGGGCAAGAGACCCAGTACTTC. It specifies CAWSAGVGQETQYF.

This clone was seen a few times. Other DNA sequences of this sample code for an identical CDR3. This chain connects TRBV28 to TRBJ2-7; D possibly corresponds to TRBD1 (5 bases). The CDR3 consists of 14 residues. Germline CDR1 is MDHEN and CDR2 is SYDVKM. The V end was cut by 3 bases, the J end by 1 base, with 10 bases between. The CDR3 nucleotides are TGTGCCAGCAGTTTGGTGGGGCCTTCCTACGAGCAGTACTTC. Its translation is CASSLVGPSYEQYF.

The rearrangement uses TRBV5-1 and TRBJ2-1; TRBD1 or TRBD2 may be the D gene (5 bases each). Germline CDR1 reads SGHRS; CDR2 reads YFSETQ. The ends were cut back, 1 base at V and 0 bases at J, with 11 bases in the middle. The CDR3 has 16 amino acids. For the CDR3, the DNA is TGCGCCAGCAGCTTGACCGGGGCCCTCTCCTACAATGAGCAGTTCTTC. Encoded protein: CASSLTGALSYNEQFF.

This clone was seen just once. This chain connects TRBV27 to TRBJ2-3, with no clear D. V was shortened by 6 bases and J by 0 bases, with 7 bases between the two germline ends. The CDR3 runs to 13 residues. Per the germline V gene, CDR1 is MNHEY and CDR2 is SMNVEV (reference sequence). CDR3 sequence reads: CASSLSSTDTQYF. DNA for the CDR3: TGTGCCAGCAGCCTTTCTAGCACAGATACGCAGTATTTT.

With regard to this clone: With a much larger clone just one base away, this may be a read error. CDR3 bases: TGTGCCAGCAGCCCGGGACAGGGTTACGAGCAGTACTTC. Protein sequence: CASSPGQGYEQYF. This sequence joins TRBV7-7 and TRBJ2-7; 9 bases line up with TRBD1. This CDR3 contains 13 residues. In germline, CDR1 is SSHAT, CDR2 FNYEAQ (reference sequence). V lost 5 bases, J lost 4 bases, and 3 bases stayed unmatched.

The chain is built from TRBV18 and TRBJ1-1, with D possibly TRBD1 on 6 matching bases. Deletions cut 3 bases from V and 0 bases from J, with 11 bases between. The CDR3 is 15 amino acids. CDR1 is KGHSH, CDR2 LQKENI, per germline. CDR3 bases: TGTGCCAGCTCACCCAAGGGGGGGATGAACACTGAAGCTTTCTTT. Its protein is CASSPKGGMNTEAFF.

The chain links TRBV5-1 to TRBJ2-7; 10 nucleotides align to TRBD2. CDR3 length: 13 residues. CDR1 and CDR2 (germline): SGHRS, YFSETQ. J lost 2 bases, V lost 8 bases, and 4 bases had no gene match. The CDR3 DNA sequence: TGCGCCAGTCGAAGCGGGAGGGCCTACGAGCAGTACTTC. The encoded protein is CASRSGRAYEQYF.

A note on this clone: Other DNA sequences in this sample translate to the same CDR3. J is TRBJ2-7 and V is TRBV19; 12 bases agree with TRBD2. CDR1 is LNHDA and CDR2 is SQIVND in the germline V gene (reference sequence). After removal of 3 bases from V and 1 base from J, the junction contained 1 base not matched to a gene. This CDR3 region has 15 residues. The CDR3 DNA sequence: TGTGCCAGTAGTATCGGACTAGCGGGATCCTACGAGCAGTACTTC. Translation gives CASSIGLAGSYEQYF.

The genes are TRBV27 and TRBJ2-1; D is perhaps TRBD2 (5 bases). Trimming stripped 3 bases from V and 8 bases from J, with 20 bases between. From germline, CDR1 is MNHEY and CDR2 SMNVEV (reference sequence). CDR3 size: 16 residues. CDR3 in amino acids: CASSFRPMEAVDEQFF. Written as DNA, the CDR3 is TGTGCCAGCAGTTTTCGGCCAATGGAGGCGGTTGATGAGCAGTTCTTC.

This chain joins TRBV27 and TRBJ2-7, with 10 bases identical to TRBD2. The CDR3 runs 16 residues. Germline V gene data show CDR1 as MNHEY and CDR2 as SMNVEV (reference sequence). V lost 0 bases, J lost 4 bases, and 6 bases stayed unmatched. CDR3 in DNA: TGTGCCAGCAGTTTATCCCCTAGCGGGAGTGGGTACGAGCAGTACTTC. It is translated as CASSLSPSGSGYEQYF.

The rearrangement joins TRBV19 to TRBJ2-3; unclear D gene. This CDR3 has 16 amino acids. Germline CDR1 reads LNHDA; CDR2 reads SQIVND (reference sequence). V lost 6 bases, J lost 4 bases, and 20 bases lay in between. The CDR3 DNA sequence: TGTGCCAGTAGGTCGGTAACGTCCTCGATATCAGATACGCAGTATTTT. Translated, it gives CASRSVTSSISDTQYF.

The rearrangement joins TRBV7-2 to TRBJ2-1; 7 nucleotides align to TRBD2. The trim removed 1 base at V and 1 base at J, leaving 13 bases unmatched. Germline CDR1 and CDR2: SGHTA and FQGNSA. This CDR3 has 19 residues. CDR3 DNA sequence: TGTGCCAGCAGCTTAGAGGATCCCCGGAGGGAGGGGTCCTACAATGAGCAGTTCTTC. It yields the protein CASSLEDPRREGSYNEQFF.

The chain uses TRBV28 and TRBJ2-1; 7 bases are a match to TRBD1. Germline V gives CDR1 MDHEN, CDR2 SYDVKM. This CDR3 comprises 12 residues. The trim removed 6 bases at V and 8 bases at J, leaving 4 bases unmatched. The CDR3 here is CASRRQGDEQFF. The CDR3 DNA is TGTGCCAGCAGAAGACAGGGAGATGAGCAGTTCTTC.

This chain links TRBV10-1 with TRBJ2-1, with TRBD2 identical over 10 bases. This CDR3 is 16 amino acids long. V lost 4 bases to trimming and J lost 8 bases; unmatched junction nucleotides: 11. Germline lookup yields CDR1 WNHNN and CDR2 SYGVQD (reference sequence). CDR3 DNA sequence: TGCGCCAGCAGTGGCCGGGCTAGCGGGAGTCGCGATGAGCAGTTCTTC. Translated: CASSGRASGSRDEQFF.

The chain combines TRBV28 with TRBJ1-4, with D unresolved. Trimming shortened V by 4 bases and J by 8 bases, and 20 bases separated the two germline ends. CDR1 MDHEN and CDR2 SYDVKM come from the germline V gene. The CDR3 sequence is 16 residues long. The CDR3 loop reads CASSSSIPSTVEKLFF. CDR3 DNA sequence: TGTGCCAGCAGTTCCTCGATTCCCTCGACTGTCGAAAAACTGTTTTTT.

Written as DNA, the CDR3 is TGTGCCAGCAGCGAATATGACAGGGTTCCGGCGGAGACCCAGTACTTC. Amino acids: CASSEYDRVPAETQYF. V is TRBV2 and J is TRBJ2-5; 7 bases map to TRBD1. This CDR3 contains 16 residues. Germline V gene lookup returns CDR1 SNHLY and CDR2 FYNNEI. V was pared by 6 bases and J by 5 bases, with 15 bases of the junction left unmatched.

V gene TRBV2 combines with J gene TRBJ1-2; TRBD1 is a possible D gene (5 bases). CDR1 and CDR2 from the germline V gene are SNHLY and FYNNEI. CDR3 length: 12 amino acids. The V gene lost 8 bases and the J gene lost 7 bases, with 14 bases spanning the gap. CDR3 protein: CASWDGAGGYTF. As DNA, the CDR3 is TGTGCCAGCTGGGATGGGGCTGGTGGCTACACCTTC. Filled out from reference TRBV2 and TRBJ1-2, the complete variable domain reads EPEVTQTPSHQVTQMGQEVILRCVPISNHLYFYWYRQILGQKVEFLVSFYNNEISEKSEIFDDQFSVERPDGSNFTLKIRSTKLEDSAMYFCASWDGAGGYTFGSGTRLTVV.

The rearrangement uses TRBV4-1 and TRBJ2-5; 11 nucleotides agree with TRBD2. The CDR3 has 16 residues. Germline CDR1 MGHRA, CDR2 YSYEKL. V dropped 3 bases and J dropped 0; count of bases not matched to a gene: 3. The CDR3 sequence is CASSQTSGEDQETQYF. Here the CDR3 DNA reads TGCGCCAGCAGCCAGACTAGCGGGGAAGACCAAGAGACCCAGTACTTC.